Listed below are T cell receptor beta chains from one sample, sequenced in a study of OX40 agonist ivuxolimab in advanced cancers. Sequencing was performed with immunoSEQ multiplex PCR; in TCRdb, only in-frame clones are kept and a portion is missing. This sample has 60,000 to 65,000 clones; about 90% occur once, and the top ten carry 20% to 30%. The specimen was CD4+ or CD8+ T cells sorted from blood, collected in a trial of the OX40 agonist ivuxolimab. The receptors originated from an adult with an advanced solid tumor such as melanoma, head and neck, liver or kidney cancer. Both conserved end residues are part of each CDR3. The D gene is left open where the match is weak. Size tells how often a clone was seen (once, few, many) or the class of an expanded clone, and some rows leave it out.

D gene	V gene	clone size	J gene	CDR3 protein	CDR3 DNA
-	TRBV27	-	TRBJ2-7	CASSLIWDGQGTYEQYF	TGTGCCAGCAGTTTAATATGGGACGGTCAAGGGACTTACGAGCAGTACTTC
TRBD2	TRBV7-9	-	TRBJ2-7	CASSQTSGDYEQYF	TGTGCCAGCAGCCAGACTAGCGGCGACTACGAGCAGTACTTC
-	TRBV5-1	-	TRBJ2-1	CASSGDVEGEQFF	TGCGCCAGCAGCGGGGACGTGGAAGGTGAGCAGTTCTTC
-	TRBV25-1	-	TRBJ2-5	CASSVQGGTQYF	TGTGCCAGCAGTGTGCAAGGGGGGACCCAGTACTTC
TRBD2	TRBV9	-	TRBJ2-5	CASSVAGGQETQYF	TGTGCCAGCAGCGTAGCGGGAGGGCAAGAGACCCAGTACTTC
TRBD2	TRBV11-2	-	TRBJ2-2	CASSPGTSLPGELFF	TGTGCCAGCAGCCCCGGGACTAGTTTACCCGGGGAGCTGTTTTTT
-	TRBV7-9	once	TRBJ1-1	CASSSGTVMNTEAFF	TGTGCCAGCAGCTCAGGGACCGTTATGAACACTGAAGCTTTCTTT
TRBD1	TRBV19	-	TRBJ1-5	CASSTYTGANQPQHF	TGTGCCAGTAGTACCTACACAGGGGCCAATCAGCCCCAGCATTTT
-	TRBV7-8	-	TRBJ1-2	CASSLLGRNGYTF	TGTGCCAGCAGCTTATTAGGGCGGAATGGCTACACCTTC
TRBD1	TRBV19	-	TRBJ2-1	CASSTTGDNEQFF	TGTGCCAGTAGTACGACAGGGGACAATGAGCAGTTCTTC
-	TRBV5-6	-	TRBJ2-7	CASSLYIAYEQYF	TGTGCCAGCAGCTTATACATAGCCTACGAGCAGTACTTC
TRBD1	TRBV7-2	once	TRBJ2-3	CASSSSDRGARDTQYF	TGTGCCAGCAGCTCATCGGACAGGGGGGCTAGGGATACGCAGTATTTT
-	TRBV5-6	-	TRBJ2-7	CASSLGQSYEQYF	TGTGCCAGCAGCTTAGGCCAATCCTACGAGCAGTACTTC
-	TRBV6-1	-	TRBJ2-5	CASNSLGGLETQYF	TGTGCCAGCAACTCCTTGGGGGGCTTGGAGACCCAGTACTTC
-	TRBV14	-	TRBJ2-5	CASSQDLAGWETQYF	TGTGCCAGCAGCCAAGATCTTGCAGGGTGGGAGACCCAGTACTTC
-	TRBV15	-	TRBJ2-7	CATSRVGRGLSSYEQYF	TGTGCCACCAGCAGAGTTGGCAGGGGTTTGAGCTCCTACGAGCAGTACTTC
-	TRBV29-1	-	TRBJ1-1	CSVGRGSSAEAFF	TGCAGCGTTGGGCGGGGCTCTTCCGCTGAAGCTTTCTTT
-	TRBV10-3	-	TRBJ2-2	CAIRSAGGTGELFF	TGTGCCATCAGGTCGGCAGGGGGGACCGGGGAGCTGTTTTTT
TRBD2	TRBV5-1	-	TRBJ2-1	CASSLEGLAGANEQFF	TGCGCCAGCAGCTTGGAGGGACTAGCGGGAGCAAATGAGCAGTTCTTC
TRBD2	TRBV28	-	TRBJ2-7	CASSSTGTSGRVYEQYF	TGTGCCAGCAGCTCCACCGGGACTAGCGGGAGAGTTTACGAGCAGTACTTC
-	TRBV19	-	TRBJ2-1	CASSILGGANNEQFF	TGTGCCAGTAGTATCCTTGGCGGGGCCAACAATGAGCAGTTCTTC
TRBD1	TRBV28	-	TRBJ2-7	CASSLSLEGTGAYEQYF	TGTGCCAGCAGTTTATCCCTAGAAGGGACAGGGGCCTACGAGCAGTACTTC
TRBD2	TRBV11-2	-	TRBJ2-7	CASSLNGLAGGYAGYEQYF	TGTGCCAGCAGCTTAAACGGGCTAGCGGGAGGGTATGCGGGGTACGAGCAGTACTTC
TRBD1	TRBV7-9	-	TRBJ1-5	CASTDRAGQPQHF	TGTGCCAGCACGGACAGGGCGGGTCAGCCCCAGCATTTT
-	TRBV19	few	TRBJ2-7	CASSTWGYEQYF	TGTGCCAGTAGTACTTGGGGCTACGAGCAGTACTTC
-	TRBV30	-	TRBJ2-7	CAWSEIGGGYEQYF	TGTGCCTGGAGTGAAATTGGGGGCGGTTACGAGCAGTACTTC
TRBD2	TRBV4-1	-	TRBJ2-5	CASSPTSGRAQETQYF	TGCGCCAGCAGCCCCACTAGCGGGAGGGCCCAAGAGACCCAGTACTTC
-	TRBV19	-	TRBJ1-2	CVRGGVYGYTF	TGTGTCAGGGGTGGGGTTTATGGCTACACCTTC
-	TRBV6-6	-	TRBJ1-5	CASSVGTGINQPQHF	TGTGCCAGCTCTGTGGGAACCGGAATCAATCAGCCCCAGCATTTT
TRBD2	TRBV2	-	TRBJ2-4	CASSEGLAGVGNIQYF	TGTGCCAGCAGTGAAGGACTAGCGGGAGTGGGAAACATTCAGTACTTC
-	TRBV4-3	-	TRBJ2-2	CASSQDWRLDYTGELFF	TGCGCCAGCAGCCAAGATTGGCGTCTAGACTACACCGGGGAGCTGTTTTTT
-	TRBV10-3	-	TRBJ2-2	CAPRPCPLDTGELFF	TGTGCCCCACGACCTTGCCCTCTTGACACCGGGGAGCTGTTTTTT
-	TRBV21-1	-	TRBJ2-7	CASSKVGGGSYEQYF	-
-	TRBV11-2	-	TRBJ2-3	CASSSPGLLDTQYF	TGTGCCAGCAGCTCTCCCGGGCTTCTAGATACGCAGTATTTT
-	TRBV7-9	-	TRBJ1-1	CASSLGSQGIGALKEAFF	TGTGCCAGCAGCTTAGGATCGCAGGGGATCGGGGCCCTGAAAGAAGCTTTCTTT
TRBD1	TRBV25-1	-	TRBJ2-4	CASSEDRGRLGKNIQYF	TGTGCCAGCAGTGAGGACAGGGGGCGCTTAGGCAAAAACATTCAGTACTTC
-	TRBV28	-	TRBJ2-5	CASSLQGGETQYF	TGTGCCAGCAGCTTACAGGGTGGGGAGACCCAGTACTTC
TRBD1	TRBV4-2	-	TRBJ1-4	CASSQGYGQGEKLFF	TGTGCCAGCAGCCAAGGGTACGGACAGGGAGAAAAACTGTTTTTT
-	TRBV19	-	TRBJ1-4	CASVNLATNEKLFF	TGTGCCAGTGTGAACCTTGCAACTAATGAAAAACTGTTTTTT
-	TRBV28	-	TRBJ1-6	CASSIGVGLGSPLHF	TGTGCCAGCAGTATTGGCGTAGGATTGGGTTCACCCCTCCACTTT
TRBD2	TRBV2	-	TRBJ2-7	CASSPLTSGSYEQYF	TGTGCCAGCAGTCCCCTAACTAGCGGCTCCTACGAGCAGTACTTC
-	TRBV4-1	-	TRBJ1-1	CASSQDLGTFF	TGTGCCAGCAGCCAAGATCTCGGGACTTTCTTT
TRBD2	TRBV27	once	TRBJ2-1	CASMFSSGGPPLAEQFF	TGTGCCAGCATGTTTTCAAGCGGGGGTCCCCCCCTGGCTGAGCAGTTCTTC
-	TRBV19	-	TRBJ2-3	CASSMSRVDTQYF	TGTGCCAGTAGTATGTCCAGGGTGGATACGCAGTATTTT
-	TRBV11-3	-	TRBJ2-7	CASEGRGDEQYF	TGTGCCAGCGAGGGACGCGGAGACGAGCAGTACTTC